A single sample is the source of the 2 T cell receptor beta chains below, sequenced in a study of blood T cell repertoires in COVID-19. Clones were sequenced by immunoSEQ multiplex PCR, and TCRdb holds only the in-frame ones, with some missing. In the table there are about 340,000 clones, under 95% of which are singletons. Material for sequencing was peripheral blood. Source of these receptors: a woman aged 18-29 years who had recovered from COVID-19.

The table lists this clone with a few counts. V gene TRBV7-9 combines with J gene TRBJ2-7, with 8 bases that match TRBD1. The CDR3 has 14 amino acids. The ends lost 0 bases at V and 4 bases at J; junction bases unmatched: 2. The germline gives CDR1 SEHNR, CDR2 FQNEAQ (reference sequence). The CDR3 region is CASSLAGDRYEQYV. The DNA of the CDR3 is TGTGCCAGCAGCTTAGCAGGGGACAGGTACGAGCAGTACGTC.

The genes are TRBV27 and TRBJ2-1, with 9 positions matching TRBD1. Germline values: CDR1 MNHEY, CDR2 SMNVEV (reference sequence). V lost 2 bases, J lost 8 bases, and 10 bases stayed unmatched. This CDR3 spans 16 amino acids. The CDR3 sequence is CASSLRVGTGTYEQFF. CDR3 DNA: TGTGCCAGCAGTTTACGGGTCGGGACAGGGACGTATGAGCAGTTCTTC.